This T cell receptor beta chain was identified in a study of early T cells in non-severe SARS-CoV-2 infection. Study as a whole: RNA in bulk from unsorted whole blood was sequenced, and chains were unpaired.

Individual cDNA molecules were tagged with unique molecular identifiers. TCRdb itself ran the 5' RACE reads through MiXCR, one entry per CDR3 protein. The profile shows about 45,000 distinct CDR3 sequences, roughly 12% of them singletons. Study-level findings and limits: Matching against VDJdb likely underestimated virus-specific expansions, favoring anti-spike CD8.

The ends were cut back, 7 bases at V and 3 bases at J, with 10 bases in the middle. CDR1 and CDR2 from the germline V gene are MDHEN and SYDVKM. The CDR3 has 12 amino acids. On this clonotype itself: Its antigen is currently unknown.

The J gene is TRBJ2-7, the V gene TRBV28; the D gene could be TRBD1 or TRBD2 (5 bases each). The sequenced sample consisted of whole blood. The sequence was obtained from an adult who was a healthcare worker with PCR-confirmed SARS-CoV-2 infection or an uninfected control (not recorded which). CDR3 sequence: CASTSGSYEQYF. As DNA, the CDR3 is TGTGCCAGCACCTCAGGGAGCTACGAGCAGTACTTC.